This T cell receptor (beta chain) is drawn from a study of blood T cell repertoires in COVID-19. Original analysis: Amplifying reference gene primers gave estimates of nucleated cell counts. Assay: immunoSEQ multiplex PCR; the TCRdb copy retains only in-frame clones and omits some. Clone size and V and J calls were adopted from that table, with D and trimming inferred from the DNA. The sample contains 350,000 to 450,000 clones, about four fifths of which appear only once. Trimming removed 6 bases from V and 3 bases from J; junction bases left unmatched: 8. CDR1 and CDR2 (germline): MNHEY, SVGAGI. The CDR3 sequence is 15 residues long. Study members were between about 18 and 89 years old and lived in 24 US regions. Assignments of participants to cohorts depended upon their own reported clinical history. For recovered donors of Cohort 3, there were two negative PCRs, clearance, or symptom resolution.

The origin of this receptor is a woman between 50 and 59 years old who had recovered from COVID-19. The sequenced sample was PBMCs or T cells enriched from blood (not recorded which). The J gene is TRBJ2-7, the V gene TRBV6-5; 10 nucleotides align to TRBD1. Written as DNA, the CDR3 is TGTGCCAGCAGCCCCTCTCGGGACAGGGGCTACGAGCAGTACTTC. Residues: CASSPSRDRGYEQYF.